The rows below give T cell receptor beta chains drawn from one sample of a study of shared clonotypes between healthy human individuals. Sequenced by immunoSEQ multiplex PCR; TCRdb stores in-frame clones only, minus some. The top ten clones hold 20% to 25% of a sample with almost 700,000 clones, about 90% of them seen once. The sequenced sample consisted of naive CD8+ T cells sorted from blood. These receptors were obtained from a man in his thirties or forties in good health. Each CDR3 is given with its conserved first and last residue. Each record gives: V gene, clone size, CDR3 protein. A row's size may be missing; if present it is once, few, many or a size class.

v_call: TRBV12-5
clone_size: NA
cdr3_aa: CASSGQASFEQYF

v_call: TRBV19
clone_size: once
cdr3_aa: CASSIDSGYGNQPQHF

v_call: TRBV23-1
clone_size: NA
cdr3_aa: CASSPPKTQYF

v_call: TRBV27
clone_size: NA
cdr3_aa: CASGGPQDRLYEQYF

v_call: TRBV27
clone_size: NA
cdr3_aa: CASSLSPYEQYF

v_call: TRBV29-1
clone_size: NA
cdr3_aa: CSVELAGVDTGELFF

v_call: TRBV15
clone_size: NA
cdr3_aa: CATSRPSTGGSYNEQFF

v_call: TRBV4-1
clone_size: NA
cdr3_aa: CASSQAAVFLGNTGELFF

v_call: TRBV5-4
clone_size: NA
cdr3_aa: CASSFGDNEQFF

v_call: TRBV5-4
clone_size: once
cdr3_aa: CASSSSGSGSYNEQFF

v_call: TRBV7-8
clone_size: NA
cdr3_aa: CASSLGVGLGNEQFF

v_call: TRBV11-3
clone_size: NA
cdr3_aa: CASSPRLATYNEQFF

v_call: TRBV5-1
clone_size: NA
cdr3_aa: CASSWEGSSGNTIYF

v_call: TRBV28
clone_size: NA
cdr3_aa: CASSQRSGNEQFF

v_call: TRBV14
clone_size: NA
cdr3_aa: CASSAGLAGTALNEQYF

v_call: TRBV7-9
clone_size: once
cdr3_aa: CASSLTEKNIQYF

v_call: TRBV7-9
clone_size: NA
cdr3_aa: CASGQWIREQETQYF

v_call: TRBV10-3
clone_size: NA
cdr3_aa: CAISGPGQGTQPQHF

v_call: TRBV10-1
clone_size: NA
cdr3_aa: CASSAGVGTEAFF

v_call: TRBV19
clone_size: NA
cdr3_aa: CASIAGTSGSLDVSEQFF

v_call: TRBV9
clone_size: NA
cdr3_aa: CASSGGTWTSGNEQFF

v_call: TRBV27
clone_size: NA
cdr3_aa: CASSLSLEIAPYEQYF

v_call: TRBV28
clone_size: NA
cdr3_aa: CASSMDTSTGELFF

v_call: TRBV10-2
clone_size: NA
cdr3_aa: CASSVAGLRETQYF

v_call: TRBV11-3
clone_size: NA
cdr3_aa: CASSLGNSGSSYNEQFF

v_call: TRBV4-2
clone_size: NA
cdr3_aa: CASSPLAGGPYEQYF

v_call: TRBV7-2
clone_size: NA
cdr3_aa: CASSPTPHSGNTIYF

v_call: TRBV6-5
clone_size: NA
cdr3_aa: CASSYTEGKPERELFF

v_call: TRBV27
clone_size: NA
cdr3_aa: CASSSLGVAGASYEQYF

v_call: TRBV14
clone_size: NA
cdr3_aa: CASSQDAGGDEQFF

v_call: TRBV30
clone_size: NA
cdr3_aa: CAWRIGGGTEAFF

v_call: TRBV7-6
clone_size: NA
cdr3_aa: CASSEGTGQKGYNEQFF

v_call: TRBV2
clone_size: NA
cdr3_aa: CASSEFAGANEQYF

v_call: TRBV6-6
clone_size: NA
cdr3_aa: CASSYSRYNEQFF

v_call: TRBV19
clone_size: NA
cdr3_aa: CASILRSASEQYF

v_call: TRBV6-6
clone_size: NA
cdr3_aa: CASSPPDRGLRETQYF

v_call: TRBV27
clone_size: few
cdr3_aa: CASSSPDRGHETQYF

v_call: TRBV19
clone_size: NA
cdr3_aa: CASSLWQNQPQHF